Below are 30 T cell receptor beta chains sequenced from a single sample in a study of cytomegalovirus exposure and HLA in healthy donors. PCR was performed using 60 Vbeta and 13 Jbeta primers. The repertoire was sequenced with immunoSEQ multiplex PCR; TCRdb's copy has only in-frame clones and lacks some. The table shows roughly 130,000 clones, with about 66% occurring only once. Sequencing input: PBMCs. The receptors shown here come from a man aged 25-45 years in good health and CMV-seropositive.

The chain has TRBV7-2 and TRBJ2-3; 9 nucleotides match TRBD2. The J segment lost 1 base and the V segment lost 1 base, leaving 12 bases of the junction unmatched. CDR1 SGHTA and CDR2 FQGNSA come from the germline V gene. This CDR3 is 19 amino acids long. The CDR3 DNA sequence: TGTGCCAGCAGCTTAGTACGGAGCCTAGCGGGACGAGGCACAGATACGCAGTATTTT. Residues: CASSLVRSLAGRGTDTQYF.

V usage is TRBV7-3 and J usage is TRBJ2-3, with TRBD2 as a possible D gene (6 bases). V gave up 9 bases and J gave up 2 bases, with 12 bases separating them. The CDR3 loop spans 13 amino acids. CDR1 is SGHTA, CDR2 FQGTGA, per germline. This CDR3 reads CASSAGSTDTQYF. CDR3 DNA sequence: TGTGCCAGTTCAGCGGGTTCCACAGATACGCAGTATTTT.

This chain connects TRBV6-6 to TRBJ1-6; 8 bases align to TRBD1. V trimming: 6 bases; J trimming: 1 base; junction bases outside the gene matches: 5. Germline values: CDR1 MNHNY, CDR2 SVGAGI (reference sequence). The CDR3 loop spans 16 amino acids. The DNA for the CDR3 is TGTGCCAGCAGAGACAGGGGAGCGTCCTATAATTCACCCCTCCACTTT. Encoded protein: CASRDRGASYNSPLHF.

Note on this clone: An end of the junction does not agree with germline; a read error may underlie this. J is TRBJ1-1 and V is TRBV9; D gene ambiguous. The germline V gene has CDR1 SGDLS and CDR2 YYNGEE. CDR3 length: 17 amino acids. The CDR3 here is CVSSDHDGEGSWTEAFF. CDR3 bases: TGTGTCAGCAGCGACCACGACGGGGAGGGAAGTTGGACTGAAGCTTTCTTT. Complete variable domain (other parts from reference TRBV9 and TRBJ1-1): DSGVTQTPKHLITATGQRVTLRCSPRSGDLSVYWYQQSLDQGLQFLIQYYNGEERAKGNILERFSAQQFPDLHSELNLSSLELGDSALYFCVSSDHDGEGSWTEAFFGQGTRLTVV.

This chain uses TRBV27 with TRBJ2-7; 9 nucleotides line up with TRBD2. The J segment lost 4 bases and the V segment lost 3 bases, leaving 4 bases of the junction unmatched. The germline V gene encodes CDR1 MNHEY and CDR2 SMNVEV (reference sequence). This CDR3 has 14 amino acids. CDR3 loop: CASSFSGSLYEQYF. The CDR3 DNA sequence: TGTGCCAGCAGTTTTAGCGGGAGTCTTTACGAGCAGTACTTC.

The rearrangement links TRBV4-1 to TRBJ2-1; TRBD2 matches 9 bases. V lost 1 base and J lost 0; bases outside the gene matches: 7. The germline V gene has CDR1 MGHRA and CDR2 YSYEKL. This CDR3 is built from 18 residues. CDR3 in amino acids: CASSQAPTSGHSYNEQFF. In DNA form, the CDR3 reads TGCGCCAGCAGCCAAGCCCCGACTAGCGGACACTCCTACAATGAGCAGTTCTTC.

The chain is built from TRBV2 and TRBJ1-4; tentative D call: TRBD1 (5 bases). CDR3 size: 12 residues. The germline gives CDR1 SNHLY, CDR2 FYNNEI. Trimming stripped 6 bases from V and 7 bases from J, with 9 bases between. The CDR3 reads CASSDDSEKLFF. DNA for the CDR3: TGTGCCAGCAGCGACGACAGTGAAAAACTGTTTTTT. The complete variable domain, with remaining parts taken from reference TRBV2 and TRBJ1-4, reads EPEVTQTPSHQVTQMGQEVILRCVPISNHLYFYWYRQILGQKVEFLVSFYNNEISEKSEIFDDQFSVERPDGSNFTLKIRSTKLEDSAMYFCASSDDSEKLFFGSGTQLSVL.

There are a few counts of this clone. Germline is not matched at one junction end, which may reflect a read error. Here the CDR3 reads CSSSLVRPGTGEWGTEAFF. In DNA, the CDR3 is TGTTCCAGCAGCTTAGTACGGCCCGGGACAGGTGAATGGGGCACTGAAGCTTTCTTT. The rearrangement uses TRBV7-9 and TRBJ1-1; 8 nucleotides match TRBD1. CDR3 length: 19 residues. Germline V gene lookup returns CDR1 SEHNR and CDR2 FQNEAQ (reference sequence). The full variable domain, with the rest looked up from reference TRBV7-9 and TRBJ1-1, is DTGVSQNPRHKITKRGQNVTFRCDPISEHNRLYWYRQTLGQGPEFLTYFQNEAQLEKSRLLSDRFSAERPKGSFSTLEIQRTEQGDSAMYLCSSSLVRPGTGEWGTEAFFGQGTRLTVV.

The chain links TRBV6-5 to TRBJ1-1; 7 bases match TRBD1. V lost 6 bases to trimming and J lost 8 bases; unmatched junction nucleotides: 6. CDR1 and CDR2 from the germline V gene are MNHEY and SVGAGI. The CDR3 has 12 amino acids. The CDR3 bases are TGTGCCAGCAGCCGACCGGGACAGGAAGCTTTCTTT. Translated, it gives CASSRPGQEAFF.

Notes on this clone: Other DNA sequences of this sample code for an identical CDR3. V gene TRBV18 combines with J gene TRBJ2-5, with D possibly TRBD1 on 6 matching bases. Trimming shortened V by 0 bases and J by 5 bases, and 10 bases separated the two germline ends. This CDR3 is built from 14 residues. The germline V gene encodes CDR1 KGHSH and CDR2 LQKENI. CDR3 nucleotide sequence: TGTGCCAGCTCACCACCGGGACAAAAGGAGACCCAGTACTTC. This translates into CASSPPGQKETQYF.

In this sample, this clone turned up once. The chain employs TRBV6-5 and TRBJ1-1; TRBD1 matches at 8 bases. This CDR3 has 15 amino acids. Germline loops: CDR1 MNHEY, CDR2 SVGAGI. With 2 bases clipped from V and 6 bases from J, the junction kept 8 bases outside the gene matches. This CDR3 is CASSYLAGGEAEAFF. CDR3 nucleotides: TGTGCCAGCAGTTACCTGGCAGGGGGCGAAGCTGAAGCTTTCTTT.

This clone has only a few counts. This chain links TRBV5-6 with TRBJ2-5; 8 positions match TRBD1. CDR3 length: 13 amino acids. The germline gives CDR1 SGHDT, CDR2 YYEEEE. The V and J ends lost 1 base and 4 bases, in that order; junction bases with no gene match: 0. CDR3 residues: CASSLTGGETQYF. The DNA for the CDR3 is TGTGCCAGCAGCTTGACAGGGGGAGAGACCCAGTACTTC.

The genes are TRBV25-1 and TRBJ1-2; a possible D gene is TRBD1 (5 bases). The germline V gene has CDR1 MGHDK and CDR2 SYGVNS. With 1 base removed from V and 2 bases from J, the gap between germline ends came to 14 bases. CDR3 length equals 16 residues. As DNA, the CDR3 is TGTGCCAGCAGTGAATCTAGGGGAGGAAAGAACTATGGCTACACCTTC. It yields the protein CASSESRGGKNYGYTF.

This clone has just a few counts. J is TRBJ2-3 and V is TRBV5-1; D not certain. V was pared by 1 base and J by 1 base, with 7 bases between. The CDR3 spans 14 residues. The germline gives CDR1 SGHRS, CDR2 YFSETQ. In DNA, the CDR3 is TGCGCCAGCAGCTTGCAGGTCGGCACAGATACGCAGTATTTT. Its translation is CASSLQVGTDTQYF.

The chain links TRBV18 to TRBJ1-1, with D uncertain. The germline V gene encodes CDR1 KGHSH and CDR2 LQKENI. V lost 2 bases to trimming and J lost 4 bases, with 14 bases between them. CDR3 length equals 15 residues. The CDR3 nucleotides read TGTGCCAGCTCACCATATCAGAGGAGGGCCACTGAAGCTTTCTTT. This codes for CASSPYQRRATEAFF. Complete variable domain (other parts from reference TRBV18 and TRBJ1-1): NAGVMQNPRHLVRRRGQEARLRCSPMKGHSHVYWYRQLPEEGLKFMVYLQKENIIDESGMPKERFSAEFPKEGPSILRIQQVVRGDSAAYFCASSPYQRRATEAFFGQGTRLTVV.

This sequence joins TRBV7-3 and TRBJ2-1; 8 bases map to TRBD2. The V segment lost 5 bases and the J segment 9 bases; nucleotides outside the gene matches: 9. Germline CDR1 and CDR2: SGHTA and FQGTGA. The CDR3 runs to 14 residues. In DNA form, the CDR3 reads TGTGCCAGCAGCCCCGACGGTAGCGGGGCTGAGCAGTTCTTC. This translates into CASSPDGSGAEQFF. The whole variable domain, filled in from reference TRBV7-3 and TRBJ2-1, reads GAGVSQTPSNKVTEKGKYVELRCDPISGHTALYWYRQSLGQGPEFLIYFQGTGAADDSGLPNDRFFAVRPEGSVSTLKIQRTERGDSAVYLCASSPDGSGAEQFFGPGTRLTVL.

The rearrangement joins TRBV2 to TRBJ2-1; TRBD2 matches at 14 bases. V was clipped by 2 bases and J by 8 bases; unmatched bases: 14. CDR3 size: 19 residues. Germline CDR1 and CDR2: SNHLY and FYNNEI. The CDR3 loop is CASSEPGLAGEGLSDEQFF. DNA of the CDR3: TGTGCCAGCAGTGAACCGGGACTAGCGGGAGAGGGATTGTCGGATGAGCAGTTCTTC.

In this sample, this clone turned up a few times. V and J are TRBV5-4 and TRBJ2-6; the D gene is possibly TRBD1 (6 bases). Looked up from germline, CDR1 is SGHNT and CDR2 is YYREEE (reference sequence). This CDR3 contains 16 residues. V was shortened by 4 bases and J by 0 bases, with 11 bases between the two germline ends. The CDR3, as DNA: TGTGCCAGCAGCCGCGAGGGGGACTCTGGGGCCAACGTCCTGACTTTC. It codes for CASSREGDSGANVLTF.

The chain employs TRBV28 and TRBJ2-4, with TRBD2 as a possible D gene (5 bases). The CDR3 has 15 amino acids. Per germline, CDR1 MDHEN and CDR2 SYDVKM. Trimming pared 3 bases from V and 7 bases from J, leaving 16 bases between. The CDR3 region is CASSFEGEADNIQYF. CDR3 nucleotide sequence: TGTGCCAGCAGTTTTGAGGGAGAGGCGGACAACATTCAGTACTTC.

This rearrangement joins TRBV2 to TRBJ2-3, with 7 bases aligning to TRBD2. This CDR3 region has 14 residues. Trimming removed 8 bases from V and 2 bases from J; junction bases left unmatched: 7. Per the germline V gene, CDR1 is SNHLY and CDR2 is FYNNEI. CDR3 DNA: TGTGCCAGCGGCCGGGACTATATCACAGATACGCAGTATTTT. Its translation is CASGRDYITDTQYF.

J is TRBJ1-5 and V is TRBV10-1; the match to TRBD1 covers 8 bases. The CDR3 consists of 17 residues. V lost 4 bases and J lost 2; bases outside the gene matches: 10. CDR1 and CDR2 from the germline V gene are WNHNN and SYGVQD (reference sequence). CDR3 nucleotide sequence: TGCGCCAGCAGTGGCCGCGACAGGGGCTGGGGCAATCAGCCCCAGCATTTT. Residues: CASSGRDRGWGNQPQHF.

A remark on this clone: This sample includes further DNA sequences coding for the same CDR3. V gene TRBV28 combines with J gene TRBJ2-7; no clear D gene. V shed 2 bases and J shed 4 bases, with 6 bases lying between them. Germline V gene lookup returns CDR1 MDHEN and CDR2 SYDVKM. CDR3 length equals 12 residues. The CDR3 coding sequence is TGTGCCAGCAGTTTAGCCGGGTACGAGCAGTACTTC. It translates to CASSLAGYEQYF.

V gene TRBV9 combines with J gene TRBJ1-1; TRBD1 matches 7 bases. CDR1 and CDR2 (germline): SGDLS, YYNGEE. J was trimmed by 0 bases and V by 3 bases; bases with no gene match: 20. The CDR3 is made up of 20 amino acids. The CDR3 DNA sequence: TGTGCCAGCAGCGGGGGGGACAGACGCCCGAGGCATGCAATGAACACTGAAGCTTTCTTT. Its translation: CASSGGDRRPRHAMNTEAFF.

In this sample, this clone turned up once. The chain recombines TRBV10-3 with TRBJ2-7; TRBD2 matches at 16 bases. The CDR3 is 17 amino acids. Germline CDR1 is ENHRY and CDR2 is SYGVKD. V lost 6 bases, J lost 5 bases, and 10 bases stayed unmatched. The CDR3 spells CAIRDPGLAGGRNEQYF. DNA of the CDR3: TGTGCCATCAGGGATCCGGGACTAGCGGGAGGGCGTAACGAGCAGTACTTC.

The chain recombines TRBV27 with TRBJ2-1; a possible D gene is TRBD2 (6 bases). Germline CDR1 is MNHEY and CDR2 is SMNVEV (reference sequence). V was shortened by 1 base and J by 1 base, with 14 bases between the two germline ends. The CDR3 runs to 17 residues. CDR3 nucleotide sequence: TGTGCCAGCAGTTTATTACCGTTGGGAGGATCCTACAATGAGCAGTTCTTC. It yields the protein CASSLLPLGGSYNEQFF.

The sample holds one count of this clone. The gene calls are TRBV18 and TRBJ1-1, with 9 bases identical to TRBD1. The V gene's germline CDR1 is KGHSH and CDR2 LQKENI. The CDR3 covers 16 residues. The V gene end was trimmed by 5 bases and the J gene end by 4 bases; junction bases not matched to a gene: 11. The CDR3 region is CASSSYRDRVSTEAFF. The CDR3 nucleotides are TGTGCCAGCTCATCCTACCGGGACAGGGTCAGCACTGAAGCTTTCTTT.

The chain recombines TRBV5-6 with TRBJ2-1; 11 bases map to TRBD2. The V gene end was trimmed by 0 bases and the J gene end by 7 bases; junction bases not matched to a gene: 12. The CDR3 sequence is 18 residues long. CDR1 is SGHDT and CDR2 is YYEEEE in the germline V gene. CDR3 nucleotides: TGTGCCAGCAGCTTGGCCGCGTCTAGCGGGAGGATAGCGAATGAGCAGTTCTTC. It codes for CASSLAASSGRIANEQFF.

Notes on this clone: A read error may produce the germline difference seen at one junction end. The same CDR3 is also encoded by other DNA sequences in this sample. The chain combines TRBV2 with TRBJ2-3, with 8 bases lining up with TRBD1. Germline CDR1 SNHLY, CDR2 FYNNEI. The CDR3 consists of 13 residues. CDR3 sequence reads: CASRQGGTDTQYF. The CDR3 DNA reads TGTGCCAGCAGACAGGGGGGCACGGATACGCAGTATTTT.

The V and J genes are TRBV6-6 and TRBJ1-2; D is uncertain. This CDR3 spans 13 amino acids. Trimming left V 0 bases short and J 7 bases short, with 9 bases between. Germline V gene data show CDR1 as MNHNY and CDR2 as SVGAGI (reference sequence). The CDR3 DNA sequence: TGTGCCAGCAGTTACTCGGAGGACGGTGGCTACACCTTC. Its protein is CASSYSEDGGYTF.

CDR3 DNA: TGTGCCAGCAGTGAATATCTCTCCGGGACATTCCAAGAGACCCAGTACTTC. It translates to CASSEYLSGTFQETQYF. V gene TRBV25-1 combines with J gene TRBJ2-5, with a possible D match to TRBD1 (6 bases). Trimming took off 0 bases at V and 1 base at J, with 15 bases between the two ends. The CDR3 is 17 residues long. Germline V gene data show CDR1 as MGHDK and CDR2 as SYGVNS.